This TCR beta chain was found in a study of blood T cell repertoires in COVID-19. As for the study in general: Sites in the United States, Italy and Spain provided acute and convalescent COVID-19 samples. Nucleic acid was either cDNA or gDNA, and it came from T cells, B-cell-depleted T cells, or PBMCs.

In the authors' workflow: How many nucleated cells were present was estimated from reference gene primer amplification. Libraries were prepared by immunoSEQ multiplex PCR; TCRdb keeps only in-frame clonotypes and omits some of them. That table gives V, J and clone size, and the DNA gave D and trimming. In the table there are some 120,000 clones, 70% to 85% of which are singletons. The V and J ends lost 7 bases and 4 bases, in that order; junction bases with no gene match: 2. CDR1 and CDR2 from the germline V gene are SNHLY and FYNNEI. The CDR3 contains 14 residues. This receptor was taken from a human donor with acute or convalescent COVID-19. The donor label of this sample is uncertain. The chain employs TRBV2 and TRBJ2-4, with 12 bases identical to TRBD2. Material: peripheral blood. The CDR3 loop is CASKGTSGKNIQYF. CDR3 coding DNA: TGTGCCAGCAAAGGGACTAGCGGGAAAAACATTCAGTACTTC.